One sample yielded the 17 T cell receptor beta chains listed below, sequenced in a study of blood T cell repertoires in COVID-19. The assay was immunoSEQ multiplex PCR, and TCRdb's table has in-frame clones only and misses some. The repertoire consists of about 240,000 clones, with about nine tenths occurring once and the leading ten covering just over 7%. Sequenced: peripheral blood. The receptors come from a man in his fifties or sixties who had recovered from COVID-19.

The V call is TRBV9, the J call TRBJ1-6; D is ambiguous. The germline gives CDR1 SGDLS, CDR2 YYNGEE. V dropped 4 bases and J dropped 0 bases, with 8 bases sitting between them. The CDR3 has 15 residues. This CDR3 reads CASSPRNSYNSPLHF. The CDR3 coding sequence is TGTGCCAGCAGCCCGAGGAACTCCTATAATTCACCCCTCCACTTT.

The chain combines TRBV6-5 with TRBJ2-7, with 7 nucleotides matching TRBD2. There are 13 residues in the CDR3. From germline, CDR1 is MNHEY and CDR2 SVGAGI. V lost 7 bases and J lost 6; bases outside the gene matches: 9. The CDR3 region is CASTRVGGFEQYF. As DNA, the CDR3 is TGTGCCAGCACTCGTGTCGGGGGGTTCGAGCAGTACTTC.

This rearrangement joins TRBV19 to TRBJ2-3; TRBD1 might be the D (6 bases). This CDR3 region has 15 residues. CDR1 is LNHDA, CDR2 SQIVND, per germline (reference sequence). V was clipped by 5 bases and J by 1 base, with 13 bases between them. Written as DNA, the CDR3 is TGTGCCAGTAGTTTCCCGGGACAAGGCACAGATACGCAGTATTTT. It is translated as CASSFPGQGTDTQYF.

This chain joins TRBV4-1 and TRBJ2-7, with 8 bases lining up with TRBD2. V was clipped by 3 bases and J by 7 bases; unmatched bases: 11. The germline CDR1 and CDR2 sequences are MGHRA and YSYEKL. The CDR3 runs to 15 residues. This CDR3 reads CASSHRGGPEGEQYF. The CDR3 DNA is TGCGCCAGCAGCCACCGGGGGGGCCCCGAGGGAGAGCAGTACTTC.

The chain has TRBV7-2 and TRBJ2-2; D not certain. Per germline, CDR1 SGHTA and CDR2 FQGNSA. The CDR3 runs to 14 residues. With 3 bases removed from V and 0 bases from J, the gap between germline ends came to 5 bases. In nucleotides, the CDR3 is TGTGCCAGCAGCTTTATCTCGAACACCGGGGAGCTGTTTTTT. It specifies CASSFISNTGELFF.

This clone has only one observation. The chain links TRBV6-5 to TRBJ1-2; 11 bases are shared with TRBD1. Unmatched junction bases numbered 8, after V lost 7 bases and J lost 4 bases. The CDR3 spans 15 residues. Germline V gene lookup returns CDR1 MNHEY and CDR2 SVGAGI. The DNA for the CDR3 is TGTGCCAGCAACAGTCGGACAGGGGGCGTCTATGGCTACACCTTC. Its translation is CASNSRTGGVYGYTF.

The chain uses TRBV6-4 and TRBJ2-3, with D possibly TRBD1 on 6 matching bases. V was cut by 3 bases and J by 0 bases, with 16 bases left in between. Germline V lookup: CDR1 MRHNA, CDR2 SNTAGT. The CDR3 is made up of 17 amino acids. CDR3 sequence: CASSDRYHRESTDTQYF. CDR3 nucleotide sequence: TGTGCCAGCAGTGATCGGTACCACAGGGAAAGCACAGATACGCAGTATTTT.

The chain recombines TRBV19 with TRBJ2-7; no definite D call. With 9 bases removed from V and 4 bases from J, the gap between germline ends came to 7 bases. The CDR3 spans 10 residues. Germline CDR1 is LNHDA and CDR2 is SQIVND (reference sequence). CDR3 nucleotide sequence: TGTGCCAGAAGAGCTTACGAGCAGTACGTC. Translation gives CARRAYEQYV.

The chain combines TRBV7-6 with TRBJ2-5, with TRBD1 identical over 7 bases. The junction had 9 bases not matched to a gene; V was cut back by 4 bases and J by 7 bases. Germline lookup yields CDR1 SGHVS and CDR2 FNYEAQ. CDR3 length: 14 residues. CDR3 loop: CASSWDSLRLTQYF. DNA of the CDR3: TGTGCCAGCAGCTGGGACAGCCTGAGATTGACCCAGTACTTC.

V is TRBV2 and J is TRBJ2-3; D perhaps matches TRBD1 (6 bases). V shed 6 bases and J shed 0 bases, with 10 bases lying between them. Germline V CDR1 and CDR2: SNHLY, FYNNEI. The CDR3 contains 14 residues. The CDR3 spells CASRADRSTDTQYF. CDR3 coding DNA: TGTGCCAGCAGAGCGGACAGAAGCACAGATACGCAGTATTTT.

The CDR3 region is CASSQDDRATGGYTF. The CDR3 nucleotides are TGTGCCAGCAGCCAAGATGACAGGGCCACCGGAGGCTACACCTTC. The V gene is TRBV4-2, the J gene TRBJ1-2; 7 bases match TRBD1. The germline gives CDR1 LGHNA, CDR2 YNFKEQ. The CDR3 totals 15 residues. V gave up 0 bases and J gave up 8 bases; unmatched junction bases: 9.

The chain combines TRBV28 with TRBJ2-2; D gene unclear. The V and J ends lost 4 bases and 8 bases respectively, with 17 bases between them. The length of the CDR3 is 15 residues. The V gene's germline CDR1 is MDHEN and CDR2 SYDVKM. CDR3 residues: CASSYLYPVPGELFF. CDR3 sequence (DNA): TGTGCCAGCAGTTATCTCTACCCGGTCCCGGGGGAGCTGTTTTTT. The variable domain in full, with the rest retrieved from reference TRBV28 and TRBJ2-2, is DVKVTQSSRYLVKRTGEKVFLECVQDMDHENMFWYRQDPGLGLRLIYFSYDVKMKEKGDIPEGYSVSREKKERFSLILESASTNQTSMYLCASSYLYPVPGELFFGEGSRLTVL.

The chain employs TRBV6-5 and TRBJ1-3, with unresolved D. The CDR3 spans 13 residues. With 7 bases removed from V and 0 bases from J, the gap between germline ends came to 7 bases. Looked up from germline, CDR1 is MNHEY and CDR2 is SVGAGI. Written as DNA, the CDR3 is TGTGCCAGCAAGCTGCCCTCTGGAAACACCATATATTTT. This encodes CASKLPSGNTIYF.

The chain joins TRBV4-1 to TRBJ1-4; D ambiguous. V dropped 3 bases and J dropped 3 bases, with 8 bases sitting between them. From germline, CDR1 is MGHRA and CDR2 YSYEKL. CDR3 length: 14 residues. The CDR3 loop reads CASSHPPPNEKLFF. As DNA, the CDR3 is TGCGCCAGCAGCCACCCCCCTCCTAATGAAAAACTGTTTTTT.

V gene TRBV7-9 combines with J gene TRBJ1-4; 8 bases fit TRBD1. Germline V lookup: CDR1 SEHNR, CDR2 FQNEAQ (reference sequence). J was trimmed by 8 bases and V by 4 bases; bases with no gene match: 9. The CDR3 spans 15 residues. DNA of the CDR3: TGTGCCAGCAGCTCGACACCGGACAGGGACGAAAAACTGTTTTTT. This encodes CASSSTPDRDEKLFF. Based on the CDR3 plus reference TRBV7-9 and TRBJ1-4, the full variable domain is DTGVSQNPRHKITKRGQNVTFRCDPISEHNRLYWYRQTLGQGPEFLTYFQNEAQLEKSRLLSDRFSAERPKGSFSTLEIQRTEQGDSAMYLCASSSTPDRDEKLFFGSGTQLSVL.

The chain links TRBV27 to TRBJ1-5; D unresolved. V dropped 5 bases and J dropped 7 bases, with 15 bases sitting between them. This CDR3 comprises 14 residues. Germline values: CDR1 MNHEY, CDR2 SMNVEV (reference sequence). CDR3 sequence: CASSRLDSGQPQHF. The CDR3 coding sequence is TGTGCCAGCAGTCGCCTTGATAGCGGACAGCCCCAGCATTTT.

This rearrangement joins TRBV25-1 to TRBJ1-6, with 8 bases fitting TRBD1. This CDR3 region has 15 residues. Looked up from germline, CDR1 is MGHDK and CDR2 is SYGVNS. Trimming took 4 bases from V and 6 from J; bases not matched to a gene: 5. CDR3 region: CASSAPGQGNSPLHF. CDR3 nucleotide sequence: TGTGCCAGCAGTGCCCCCGGACAGGGTAATTCACCCCTCCACTTT.